The clone carrying this T cell receptor beta chain was seen only a few times. Its antigen remains unknown. Healthy Caucasians made up all donors. The germline V gene has CDR1 SGHTA and CDR2 FQGTGA. The CDR3 has 12 amino acids. The ends were cut back, 5 bases at V and 5 bases at J, with 7 bases in the middle. TCRdb re-analysed the 5' RACE reads in MiXCR, keeping a single row per CDR3 protein. The data hold 250,000 or so distinct CDR3 sequences, with 7.5% observed a single time. The data originate from a study of identical twins. Findings and limits, study-wide: Fewer insertions were carried by abundant cord blood beta clonotypes, but none was seen in memory repertoires. Within beta out-of-frame sequences, the excess sharing observed between twins was weaker. There is a chance that invariant MAIT and iNKT cells partially muddied zero-insertion analyses.

These records were also assigned to another study, of yellow fever vaccine responses in identical twins.

J is TRBJ2-1 and V is TRBV7-3; unclear D gene. Sequencing used CD8+ T cells sorted from blood. The receptor was derived from a woman aged 18-30 years in good health. The CDR3 loop reads CASSGVHNEQFF. The CDR3 DNA reads TGTGCCAGCAGCGGAGTGCACAATGAGCAGTTCTTC.